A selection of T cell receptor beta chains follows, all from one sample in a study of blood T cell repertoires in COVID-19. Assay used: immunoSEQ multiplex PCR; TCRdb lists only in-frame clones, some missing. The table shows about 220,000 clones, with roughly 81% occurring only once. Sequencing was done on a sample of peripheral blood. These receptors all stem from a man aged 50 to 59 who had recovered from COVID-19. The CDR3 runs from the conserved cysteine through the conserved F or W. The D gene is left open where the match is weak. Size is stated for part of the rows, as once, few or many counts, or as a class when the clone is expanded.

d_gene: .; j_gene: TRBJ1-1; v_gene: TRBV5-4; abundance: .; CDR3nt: TGTGCCAGCAGCCAGGTGAACACTGAAGCTTTCTTT; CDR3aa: CASSQVNTEAFF
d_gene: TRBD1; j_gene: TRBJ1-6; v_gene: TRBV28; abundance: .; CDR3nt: TGTGCCAGCAGTGCCCAAGGACAGGTTCGGATGTCCTATAATTCACCCCTCCACTTT; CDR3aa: CASSAQGQVRMSYNSPLHF
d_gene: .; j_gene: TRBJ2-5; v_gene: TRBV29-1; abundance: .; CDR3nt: TGCAGCGTTCCCCCGTTGGCGACCGGGGAGACCCAGTACTTC; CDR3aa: CSVPPLATGETQYF
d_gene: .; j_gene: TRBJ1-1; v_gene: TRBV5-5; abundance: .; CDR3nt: TGTGCCAGCAGCTTGGTAGGCGGGGAAATGAACACTGAAGCTTTCTTT; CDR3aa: CASSLVGGEMNTEAFF
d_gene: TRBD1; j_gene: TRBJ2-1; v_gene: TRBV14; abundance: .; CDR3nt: TGTGCCAGCAGCCAACTATCAGGGGGCACCTACAATGAGCAGTTCTTC; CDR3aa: CASSQLSGGTYNEQFF
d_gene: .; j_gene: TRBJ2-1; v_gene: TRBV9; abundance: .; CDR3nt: TGTGCCAGCAGCGTCGACCTTTTAGCGGATGAGCAGTTCTTC; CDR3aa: CASSVDLLADEQFF
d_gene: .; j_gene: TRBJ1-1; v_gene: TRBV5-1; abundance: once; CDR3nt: TGCGCCAGCAGCTATTTAATGAACACTGAAGCTTTCTTT; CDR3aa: CASSYLMNTEAFF
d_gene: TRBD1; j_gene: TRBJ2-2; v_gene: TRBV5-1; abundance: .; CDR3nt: TGCGCCAGCAGCTTGGTTTCAGGGGGCACCGGGGAGCTGTTTTTT; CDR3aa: CASSLVSGGTGELFF
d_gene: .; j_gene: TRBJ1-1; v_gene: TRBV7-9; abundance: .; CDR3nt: TGTGCCAGCAGCTTGGTAAACATGAACACTGAAGCTTTCTTT; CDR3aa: CASSLVNMNTEAFF
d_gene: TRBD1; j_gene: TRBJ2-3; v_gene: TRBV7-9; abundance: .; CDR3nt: TGTGCCAGCAGCTTAGCCGGGACAGGTAATTCTAGCACAGATACGCAGTATTTT; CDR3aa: CASSLAGTGNSSTDTQYF
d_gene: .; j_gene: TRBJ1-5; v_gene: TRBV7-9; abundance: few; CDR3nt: TGTGCCAGCAGCCCAAGTGTAGATCAGCCCCAGCATTTT; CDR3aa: CASSPSVDQPQHF
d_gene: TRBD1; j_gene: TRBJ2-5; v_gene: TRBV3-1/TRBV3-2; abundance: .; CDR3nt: TGTGCCAGCAGCCAAGGGACAGGGGTGAGAGAGACCCAGTACTTC; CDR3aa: CASSQGTGVRETQYF
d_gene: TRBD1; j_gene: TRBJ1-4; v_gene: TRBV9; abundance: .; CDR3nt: TGTGCCGGCATAGGACAGGGGAGTAATGAAAAACTGTTTTTT; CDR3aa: CAGIGQGSNEKLFF
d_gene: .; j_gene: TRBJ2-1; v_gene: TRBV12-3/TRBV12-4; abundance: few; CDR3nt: TGTGCCAGCAGTCCCTTAAATGAGCAGTTCTTC; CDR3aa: CASSPLNEQFF
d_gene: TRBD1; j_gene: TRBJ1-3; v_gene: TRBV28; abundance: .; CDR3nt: TGTGCCAGCAGTTTGACAGGGACAAGAAACACCATATATTTT; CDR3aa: CASSLTGTRNTIYF
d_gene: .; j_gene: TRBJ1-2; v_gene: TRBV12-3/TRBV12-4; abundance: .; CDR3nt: TGTGCCAGCAGAATTGGGGGGAGCTACACCTTC; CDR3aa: CASRIGGSYTF
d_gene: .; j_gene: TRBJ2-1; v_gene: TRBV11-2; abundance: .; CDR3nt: TGTGCCAGCAGCTTAGGCCTCCCTAGTGAGCAGTTCTTC; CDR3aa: CASSLGLPSEQFF
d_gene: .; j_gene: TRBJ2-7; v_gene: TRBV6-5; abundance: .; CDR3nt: TGTGCCAGCAGCATGAACTTCTTCGGAGGCTACGAGCAGTACTTC; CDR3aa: CASSMNFFGGYEQYF
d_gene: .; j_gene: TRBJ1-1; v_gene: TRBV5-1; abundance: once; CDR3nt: TGCGCCAGCGGGGACTCGCGGGGTGAAGCTTTCTTT; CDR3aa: CASGDSRGEAFF
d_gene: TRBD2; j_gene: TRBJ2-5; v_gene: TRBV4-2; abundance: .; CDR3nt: TGTGCCAGCAGCCAAAATCCCCTAGCGGGAGGCCAAGAGACCCAGTACTTC; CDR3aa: CASSQNPLAGGQETQYF